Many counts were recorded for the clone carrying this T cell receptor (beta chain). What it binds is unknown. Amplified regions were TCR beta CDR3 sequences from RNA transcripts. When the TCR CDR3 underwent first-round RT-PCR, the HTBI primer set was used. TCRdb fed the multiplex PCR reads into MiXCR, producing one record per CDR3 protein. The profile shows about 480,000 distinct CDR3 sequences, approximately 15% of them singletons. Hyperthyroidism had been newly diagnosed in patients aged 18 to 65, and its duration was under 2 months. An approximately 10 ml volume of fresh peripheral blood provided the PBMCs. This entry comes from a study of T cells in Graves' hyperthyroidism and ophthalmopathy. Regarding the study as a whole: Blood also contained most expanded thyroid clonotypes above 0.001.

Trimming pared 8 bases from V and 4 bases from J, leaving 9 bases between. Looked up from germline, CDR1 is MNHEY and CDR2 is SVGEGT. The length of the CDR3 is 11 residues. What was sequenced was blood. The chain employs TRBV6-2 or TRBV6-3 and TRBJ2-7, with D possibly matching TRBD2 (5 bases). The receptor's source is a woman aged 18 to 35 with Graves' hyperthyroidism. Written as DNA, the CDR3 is TGTGCCAGCGAGGGTCGGTACGAGCAGTACTTC. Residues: CASEGRYEQYF.